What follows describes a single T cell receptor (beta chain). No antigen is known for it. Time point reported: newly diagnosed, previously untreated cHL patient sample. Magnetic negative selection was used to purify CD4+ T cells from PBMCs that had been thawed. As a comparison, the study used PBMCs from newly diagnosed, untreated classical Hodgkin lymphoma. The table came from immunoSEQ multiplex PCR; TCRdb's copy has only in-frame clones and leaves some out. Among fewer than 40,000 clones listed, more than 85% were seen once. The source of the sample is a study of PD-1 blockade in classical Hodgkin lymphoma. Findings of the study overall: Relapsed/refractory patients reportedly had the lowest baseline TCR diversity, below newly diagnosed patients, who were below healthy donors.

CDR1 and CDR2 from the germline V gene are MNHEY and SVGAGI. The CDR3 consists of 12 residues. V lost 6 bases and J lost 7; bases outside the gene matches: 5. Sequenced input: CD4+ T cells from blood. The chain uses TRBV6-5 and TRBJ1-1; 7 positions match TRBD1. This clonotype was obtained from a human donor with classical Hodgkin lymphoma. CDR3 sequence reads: CASSRGQSEAFF. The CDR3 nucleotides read TGTGCCAGCAGCCGGGGACAGAGTGAAGCTTTCTTT.